Following are 7 T cell receptor beta chains from one sample sequenced in a study of T-cell reconstitution after alpha-beta-depleted transplantation in children. TCRbeta library construction was performed incorporating unique molecular identifiers. TCRdb recomputed calls from the PCR reads with MiXCR, one row per CDR3 protein. The sample yields over 70,000 distinct CDR3 sequences, more than 10% seen once. The sample in question was PBMCs from the stem cell graft donor, obtained from the stem cell graft. The receptors come from a human donor who donated a stem cell graft to a child with inherited bone marrow failure.

This clonotype has a count of ten or more. J is TRBJ2-3 and V is TRBV7-2, with TRBD2 identical over 11 bases. Unmatched junction bases numbered 9, after V lost 5 bases and J lost 5 bases. CDR3 length equals 16 residues. Germline lookup yields CDR1 SGHTA and CDR2 FQGNSA. CDR3 region: CASSRGTSGGLDTQYF. The CDR3 coding sequence is TGTGCCAGCAGCCGAGGGACTAGCGGCGGCCTAGATACGCAGTATTTT. The variable domain in full, completed from reference TRBV7-2 and TRBJ2-3, reads GAGVSQSPSNKVTEKGKDVELRCDPISGHTALYWYRQSLGQGLEFLIYFQGNSAPDKSGLPSDRFSAERTGGSVSTLTIQRTQQEDSAVYLCASSRGTSGGLDTQYFGPGTRLTVL.

This clonotype has at least ten counts. This chain uses TRBV29-1 with TRBJ1-1, with D possibly being TRBD1 (6 bases). Trimming stripped 8 bases from V and 11 bases from J, with 24 bases between. The germline V gene encodes CDR1 SQVTM and CDR2 ANQGSEA. The CDR3 is 13 amino acids. CDR3 loop: CSTRQVLASRAFF. In nucleotides, the CDR3 is TGCAGCACAAGACAGGTCTTAGCTAGTAGGGCTTTCTTT.

This clonotype was seen at least ten times. The chain recombines TRBV20-1 with TRBJ1-1; the D gene is possibly TRBD1 (5 bases). The V end was cut by 3 bases, the J end by 3 bases, with 11 bases between. Germline lookup yields CDR1 DFQATT and CDR2 SNEGSKA (reference sequence). This CDR3 comprises 13 residues. The CDR3 is CSASRDSDTEAFF. The DNA of the CDR3 is TGCAGTGCTAGTCGCGACAGTGACACTGAAGCTTTCTTT.

The genes are TRBV11-2 and TRBJ1-3; perhaps TRBD1 as D (5 bases). Germline CDR1 and CDR2: SGHAT and FQNNGV. CDR3 length equals 12 residues. The ends were cut back, 5 bases at V and 13 bases at J, with 15 bases in the middle. Written as DNA, the CDR3 is TGTGCCAGCAGCCATGGGACGGACTCTATATATTTT. Protein product: CASSHGTDSIYF.

In its sample, this clonotype was seen many times. The V and J genes are TRBV5-1 and TRBJ2-2; D ambiguous. Germline CDR1 and CDR2: SGHRS and YFSETQ. The length of the CDR3 is 15 residues. V was shortened by 4 bases and J by 0 bases, with 10 bases between the two germline ends. The CDR3 here is CASSRAWANTGELFF. CDR3 bases: TGCGCCAGCAGCCGGGCATGGGCGAACACCGGGGAGCTGTTTTTT.

This clonotype was found many times. The chain employs TRBV11-2 and TRBJ2-4, with D unresolved. This CDR3 region has 13 residues. Trimming removed 1 base at V and 5 bases at J, with 6 bases between. Germline assignment: CDR1 SGHAT and CDR2 FQNNGV. The CDR3 sequence: CASSLVGENIQYF. The CDR3 DNA reads TGTGCCAGCAGCTTAGTGGGCGAAAACATTCAGTACTTC.

This clonotype has ten or more counts. The chain recombines TRBV12-3 or TRBV12-4 with TRBJ2-6; D call uncertain. V lost 3 bases to trimming and J lost 1 base, with 4 bases between them. This CDR3 has 14 amino acids. The CDR3 nucleotides are TGTGCCAGCAGTTTGCGTTCTGGGGCCAACGTCCTGACTTTC. Protein product: CASSLRSGANVLTF.